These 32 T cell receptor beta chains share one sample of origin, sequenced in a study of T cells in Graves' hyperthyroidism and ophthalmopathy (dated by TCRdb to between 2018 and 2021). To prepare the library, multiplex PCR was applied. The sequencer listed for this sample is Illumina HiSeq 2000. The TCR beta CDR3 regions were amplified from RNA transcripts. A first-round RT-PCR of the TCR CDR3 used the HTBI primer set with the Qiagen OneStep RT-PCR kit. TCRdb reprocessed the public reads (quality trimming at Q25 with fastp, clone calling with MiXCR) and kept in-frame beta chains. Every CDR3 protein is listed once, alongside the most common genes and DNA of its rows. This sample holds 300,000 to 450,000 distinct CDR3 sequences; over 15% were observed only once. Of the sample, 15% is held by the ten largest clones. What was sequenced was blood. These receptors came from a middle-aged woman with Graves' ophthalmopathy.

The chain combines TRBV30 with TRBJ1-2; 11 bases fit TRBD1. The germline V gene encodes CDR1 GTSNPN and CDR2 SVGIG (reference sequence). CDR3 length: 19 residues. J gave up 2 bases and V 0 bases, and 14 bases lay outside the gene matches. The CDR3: CAWSVTGTGGTKFNYGYTF. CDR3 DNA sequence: TGTGCCTGGAGTGTAACCGGGACAGGGGGAACGAAATTCAACTATGGCTACACCTTC.

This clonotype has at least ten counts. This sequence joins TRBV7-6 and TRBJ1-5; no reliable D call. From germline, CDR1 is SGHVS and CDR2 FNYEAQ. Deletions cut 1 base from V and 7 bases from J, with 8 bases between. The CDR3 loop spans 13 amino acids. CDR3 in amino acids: CASSLGREQPQHF. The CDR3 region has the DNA TGTGCCAGCAGCTTAGGAAGAGAACAGCCCCAGCATTTT. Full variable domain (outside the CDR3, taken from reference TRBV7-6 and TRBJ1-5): GAGVSQSPRYKVTKRGQDVALRCDPISGHVSLYWYRQALGQGPEFLTYFNYEAQQDKSGLPNDRFSAERPEGSISTLTIQRTEQRDSAMYRCASSLGREQPQHFGDGTRLSIL.

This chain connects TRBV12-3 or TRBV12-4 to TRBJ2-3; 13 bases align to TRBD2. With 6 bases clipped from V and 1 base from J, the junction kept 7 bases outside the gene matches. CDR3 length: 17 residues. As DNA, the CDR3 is TGTGCCAGCAGGGGACTAGCGGGACCCCGAGGCACAGATACGCAGTATTTT. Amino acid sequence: CASRGLAGPRGTDTQYF.

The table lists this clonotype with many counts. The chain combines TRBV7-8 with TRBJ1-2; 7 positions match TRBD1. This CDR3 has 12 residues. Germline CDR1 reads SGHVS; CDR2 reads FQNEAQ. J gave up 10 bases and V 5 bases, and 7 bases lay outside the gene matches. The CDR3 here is CASSPRTGHYTF. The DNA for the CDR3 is TGTGCCAGCAGCCCTCGGACAGGCCACTACACCTTC.

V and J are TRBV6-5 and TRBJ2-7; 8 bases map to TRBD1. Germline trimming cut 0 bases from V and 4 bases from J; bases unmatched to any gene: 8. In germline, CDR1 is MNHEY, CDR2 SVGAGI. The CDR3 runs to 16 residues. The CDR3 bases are TGTGCCAGCAGTTACTCAGTTGCAGGGGGCCTTTACGAGCAGTACTTC. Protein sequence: CASSYSVAGGLYEQYF.

This chain's CDR3 is CASSLGLAGDLMHLIETQYF. The DNA of the CDR3 is TGTGCCAGCAGCTTAGGACTAGCGGGGGATCTTATGCACCTGATAGAGACCCAGTACTTC. The J gene is TRBJ2-5, the V gene TRBV11-2; 12 nucleotides match TRBD2. V dropped 1 base and J dropped 4; count of bases not matched to a gene: 16. CDR1 SGHAT and CDR2 FQNNGV come from the germline V gene. This CDR3 region has 20 residues.

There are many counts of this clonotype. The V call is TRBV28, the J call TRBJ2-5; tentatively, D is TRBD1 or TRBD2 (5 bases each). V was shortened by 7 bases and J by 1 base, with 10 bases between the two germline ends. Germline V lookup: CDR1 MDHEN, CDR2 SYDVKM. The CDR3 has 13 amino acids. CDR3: CASKLGVQETQYF. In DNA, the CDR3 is TGTGCCAGCAAGCTGGGGGTCCAAGAGACCCAGTACTTC.

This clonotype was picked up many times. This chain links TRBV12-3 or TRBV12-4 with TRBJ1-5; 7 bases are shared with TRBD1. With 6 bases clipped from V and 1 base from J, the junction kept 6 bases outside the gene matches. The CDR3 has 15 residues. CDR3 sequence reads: CASRQGGGSNQPQHF. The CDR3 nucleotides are TGTGCCAGCAGACAAGGGGGCGGAAGCAATCAGCCCCAGCATTTT.

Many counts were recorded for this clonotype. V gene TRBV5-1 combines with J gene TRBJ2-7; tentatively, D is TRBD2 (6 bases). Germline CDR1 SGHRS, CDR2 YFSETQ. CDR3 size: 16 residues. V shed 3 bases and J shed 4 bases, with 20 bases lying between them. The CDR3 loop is CASSSTPGVRLYEQYF. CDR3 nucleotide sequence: TGCGCCAGCAGCTCGACGCCGGGAGTAAGACTTTACGAGCAGTACTTC.

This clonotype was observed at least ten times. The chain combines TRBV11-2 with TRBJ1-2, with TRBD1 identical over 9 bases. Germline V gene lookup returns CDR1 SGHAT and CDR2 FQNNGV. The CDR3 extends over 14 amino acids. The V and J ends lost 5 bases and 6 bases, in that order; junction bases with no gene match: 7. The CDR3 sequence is CASSPAGTGNGYTF. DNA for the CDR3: TGTGCCAGCAGCCCGGCCGGGACAGGGAATGGCTACACCTTC.

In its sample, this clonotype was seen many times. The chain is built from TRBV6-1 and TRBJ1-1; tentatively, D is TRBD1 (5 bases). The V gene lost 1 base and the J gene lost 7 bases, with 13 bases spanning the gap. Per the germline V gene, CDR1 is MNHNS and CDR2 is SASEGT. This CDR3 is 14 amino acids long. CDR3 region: CASSEVGAYDEAFF. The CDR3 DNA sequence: TGTGCCAGCAGTGAAGTAGGGGCATACGATGAAGCTTTCTTT.

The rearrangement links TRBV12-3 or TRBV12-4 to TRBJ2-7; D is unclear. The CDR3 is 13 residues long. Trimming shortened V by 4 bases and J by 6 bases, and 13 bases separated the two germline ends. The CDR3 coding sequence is TGTGCCAGCAGTTGGGCAGATAGGGCCGAGCAGTACTTC. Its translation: CASSWADRAEQYF.

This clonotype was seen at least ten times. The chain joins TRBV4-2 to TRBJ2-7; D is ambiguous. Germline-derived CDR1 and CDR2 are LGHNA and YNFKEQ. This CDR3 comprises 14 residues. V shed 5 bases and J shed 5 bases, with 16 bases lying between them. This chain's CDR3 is CASSNRVPSNEQYF. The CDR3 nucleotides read TGTGCCAGCAGCAACCGGGTCCCGTCGAACGAGCAGTACTTC.

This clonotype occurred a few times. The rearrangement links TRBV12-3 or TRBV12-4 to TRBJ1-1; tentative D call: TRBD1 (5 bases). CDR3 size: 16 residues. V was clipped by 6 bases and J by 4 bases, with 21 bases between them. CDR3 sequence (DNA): TGTGCCAGCAGCTACGGAGATTGGGACCATCGCACTGAAGCTTTCTTT. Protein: CASSYGDWDHRTEAFF.

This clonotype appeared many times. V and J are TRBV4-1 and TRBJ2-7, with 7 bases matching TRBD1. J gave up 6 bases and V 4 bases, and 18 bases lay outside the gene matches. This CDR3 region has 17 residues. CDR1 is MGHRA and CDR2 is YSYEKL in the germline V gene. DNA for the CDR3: TGCGCCAGCAGCCCCCTGACAGGGCGCTCTCCCCTCGCCGAGCAGTACTTC. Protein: CASSPLTGRSPLAEQYF.

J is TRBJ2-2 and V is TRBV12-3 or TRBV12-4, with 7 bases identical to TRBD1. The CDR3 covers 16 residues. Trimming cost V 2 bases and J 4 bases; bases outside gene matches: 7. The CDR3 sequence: CASSLSTGAVTGELFF. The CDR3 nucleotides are TGTGCCAGCAGTTTAAGTACAGGGGCAGTCACCGGGGAGCTGTTTTTT.

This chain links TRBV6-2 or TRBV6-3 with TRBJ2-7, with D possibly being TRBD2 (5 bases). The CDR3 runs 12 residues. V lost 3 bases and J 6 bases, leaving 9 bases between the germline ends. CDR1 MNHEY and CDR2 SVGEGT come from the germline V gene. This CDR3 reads CASSYMAGEQYF. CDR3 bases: TGTGCCAGCAGTTATATGGCGGGCGAGCAGTACTTC.

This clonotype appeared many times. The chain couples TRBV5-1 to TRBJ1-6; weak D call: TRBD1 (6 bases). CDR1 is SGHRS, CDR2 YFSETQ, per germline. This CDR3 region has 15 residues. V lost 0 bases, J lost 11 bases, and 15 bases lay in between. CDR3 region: CASSLARGSSAPLHF. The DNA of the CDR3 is TGCGCCAGCAGCTTGGCCAGGGGCTCGAGTGCACCCCTCCACTTT.

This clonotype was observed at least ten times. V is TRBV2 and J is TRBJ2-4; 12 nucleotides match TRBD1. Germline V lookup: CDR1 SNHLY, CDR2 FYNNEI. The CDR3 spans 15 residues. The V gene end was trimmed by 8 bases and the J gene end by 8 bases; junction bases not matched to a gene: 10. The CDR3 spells CASGGQGAIPDIQYF. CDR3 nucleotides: TGTGCCAGCGGGGGACAGGGGGCGATACCGGACATTCAGTACTTC.

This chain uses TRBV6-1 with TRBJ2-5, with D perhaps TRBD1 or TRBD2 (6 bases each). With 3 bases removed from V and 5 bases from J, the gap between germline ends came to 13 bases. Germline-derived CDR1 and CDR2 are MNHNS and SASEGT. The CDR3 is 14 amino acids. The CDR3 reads CASSEIRGRETQYF. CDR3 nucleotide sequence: TGTGCCAGCAGTGAGATCCGGGGGCGGGAGACCCAGTACTTC.

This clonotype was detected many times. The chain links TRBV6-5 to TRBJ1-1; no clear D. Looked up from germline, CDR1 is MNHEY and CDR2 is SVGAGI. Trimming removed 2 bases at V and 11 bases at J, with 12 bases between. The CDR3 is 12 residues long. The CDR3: CASSYKGMYAFF. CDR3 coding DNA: TGTGCCAGCAGTTACAAGGGAATGTATGCTTTCTTT.

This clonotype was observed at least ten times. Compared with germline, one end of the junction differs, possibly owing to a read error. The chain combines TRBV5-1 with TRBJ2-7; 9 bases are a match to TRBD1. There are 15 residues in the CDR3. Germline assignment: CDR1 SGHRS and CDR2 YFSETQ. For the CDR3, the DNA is TGCGCCAGCAGCTACCGACAGGGGGGAGCCTACGAGCAGTGCTTC. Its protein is CASSYRQGGAYEQCF.

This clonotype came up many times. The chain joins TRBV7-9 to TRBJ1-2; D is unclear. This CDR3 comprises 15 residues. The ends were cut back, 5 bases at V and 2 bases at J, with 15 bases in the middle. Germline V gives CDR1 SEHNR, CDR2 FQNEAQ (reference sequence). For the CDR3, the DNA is TGTGCCAGCAGCCCGCGGTCTGAGCTGAACTATGGCTACACCTTC. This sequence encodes CASSPRSELNYGYTF.

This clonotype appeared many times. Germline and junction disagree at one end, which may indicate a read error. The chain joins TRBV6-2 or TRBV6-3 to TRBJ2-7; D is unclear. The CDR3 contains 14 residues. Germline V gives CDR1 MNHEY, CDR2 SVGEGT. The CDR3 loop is CASSYLKESYEQCF. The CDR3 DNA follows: TGTGCCAGCAGTTACTTGAAGGAATCCTACGAGCAGTGCTTC.

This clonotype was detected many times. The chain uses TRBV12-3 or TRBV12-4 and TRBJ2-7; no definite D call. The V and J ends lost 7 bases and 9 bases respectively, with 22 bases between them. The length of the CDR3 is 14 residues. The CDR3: CASTDGPATSGQYF. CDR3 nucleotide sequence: TGTGCCAGCACAGACGGCCCCGCTACGAGTGGGCAGTACTTC.

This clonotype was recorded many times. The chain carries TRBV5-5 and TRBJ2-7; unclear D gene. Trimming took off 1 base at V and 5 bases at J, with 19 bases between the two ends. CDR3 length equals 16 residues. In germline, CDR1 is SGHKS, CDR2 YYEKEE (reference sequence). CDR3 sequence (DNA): TGTGCCAGCAGCTTGATTCATTCAATCGGTCTTCACGAGCAGTACTTC. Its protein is CASSLIHSIGLHEQYF.

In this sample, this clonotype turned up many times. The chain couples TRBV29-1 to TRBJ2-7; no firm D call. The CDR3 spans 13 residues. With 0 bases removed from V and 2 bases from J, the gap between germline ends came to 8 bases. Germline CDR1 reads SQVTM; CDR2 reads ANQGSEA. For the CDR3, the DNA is TGCAGCGTTGAAGATCGGGCTACCTACGAGCAGTACTTC. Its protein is CSVEDRATYEQYF.

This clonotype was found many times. CDR3 DNA sequence: TGTGCCAGCAGGGAGACAGGGTTGGATAATTCACCCCTCCACTTT. It is translated as CASRETGLDNSPLHF. V usage is TRBV6-1 and J usage is TRBJ1-6; TRBD1 agrees at 7 bases. CDR3 length: 15 amino acids. V gave up 6 bases and J gave up 5 bases; unmatched junction bases: 7. The germline V gene has CDR1 MNHNS and CDR2 SASEGT.

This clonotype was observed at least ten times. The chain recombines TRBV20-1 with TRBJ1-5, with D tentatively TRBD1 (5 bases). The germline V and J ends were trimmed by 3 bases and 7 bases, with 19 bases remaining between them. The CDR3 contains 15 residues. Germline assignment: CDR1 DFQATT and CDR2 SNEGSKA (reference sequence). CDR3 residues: CSARAGRGSAQPQHF. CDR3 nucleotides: TGCAGTGCTAGGGCGGGTAGGGGTTCGGCGCAGCCCCAGCATTTT.

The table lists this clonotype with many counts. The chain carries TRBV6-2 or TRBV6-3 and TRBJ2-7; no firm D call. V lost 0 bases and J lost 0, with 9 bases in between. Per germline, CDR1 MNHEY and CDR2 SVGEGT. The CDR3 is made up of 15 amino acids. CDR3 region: CASSYSRISSYEQYF. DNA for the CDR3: TGTGCCAGCAGTTACTCAAGGATCAGCTCCTACGAGCAGTACTTC.

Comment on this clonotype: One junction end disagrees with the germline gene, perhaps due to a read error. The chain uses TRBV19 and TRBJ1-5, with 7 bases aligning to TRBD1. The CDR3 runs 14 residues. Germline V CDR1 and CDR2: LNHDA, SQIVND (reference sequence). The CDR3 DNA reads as TGTGCCACCAAACCGGCACAGGGGATGGAGCCCCAGCCTTTT. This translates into CATKPAQGMEPQPF.

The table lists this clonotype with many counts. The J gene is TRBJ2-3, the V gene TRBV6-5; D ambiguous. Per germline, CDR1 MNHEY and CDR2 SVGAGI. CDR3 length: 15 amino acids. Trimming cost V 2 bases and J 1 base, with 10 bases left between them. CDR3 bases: TGTGCCAGCAGTTACCGGTCCGCGGGCACAGATACGCAGTATTTT. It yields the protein CASSYRSAGTDTQYF.